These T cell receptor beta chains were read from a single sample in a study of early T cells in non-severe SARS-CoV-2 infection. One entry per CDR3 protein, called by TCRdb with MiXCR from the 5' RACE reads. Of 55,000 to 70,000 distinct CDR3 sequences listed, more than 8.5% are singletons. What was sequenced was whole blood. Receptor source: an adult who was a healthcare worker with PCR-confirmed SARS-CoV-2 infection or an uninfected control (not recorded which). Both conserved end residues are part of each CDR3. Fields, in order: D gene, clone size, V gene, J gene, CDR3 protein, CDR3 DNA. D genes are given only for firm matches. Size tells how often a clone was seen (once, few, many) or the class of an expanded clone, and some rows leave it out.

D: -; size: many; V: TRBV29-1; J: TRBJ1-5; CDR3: CSVETATGQPQHF; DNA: TGCAGCGTTGAAACGGCCACTGGACAGCCCCAGCATTTT
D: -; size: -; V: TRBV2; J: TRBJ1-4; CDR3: CASSAGIIEKLFF; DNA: TGTGCCAGCAGTGCCGGGATCATTGAAAAACTGTTTTTT
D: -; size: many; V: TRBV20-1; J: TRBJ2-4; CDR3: CSARGQAPVKNIQYF; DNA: TGCAGTGCTAGAGGGCAGGCCCCTGTGAAAAACATTCAGTACTTC
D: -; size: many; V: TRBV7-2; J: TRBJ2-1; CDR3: CASSSTYGNEQFF; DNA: TGTGCCAGCAGCTCCACCTATGGCAATGAGCAGTTCTTC
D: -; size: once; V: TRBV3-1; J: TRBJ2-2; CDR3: CASSRHESGELFF; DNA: TGTGCCAGCAGCCGCCATGAGTCCGGGGAACTGTTTTTT
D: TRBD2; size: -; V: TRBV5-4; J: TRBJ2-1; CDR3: CASGLGAGPNNEQFF; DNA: TGTGCCAGCGGCCTAGGAGCGGGACCGAACAATGAGCAGTTCTTC
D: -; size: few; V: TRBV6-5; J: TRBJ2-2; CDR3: CASSRSVPGELFF; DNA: TGTGCCAGCAGCCGAAGTGTCCCCGGGGAGCTGTTTTTT
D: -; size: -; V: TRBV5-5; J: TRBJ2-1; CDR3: CASSLASGVMHNEQFF; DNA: TGTGCCAGCAGCTTGGCCTCCGGGGTAATGCACAATGAGCAGTTCTTC
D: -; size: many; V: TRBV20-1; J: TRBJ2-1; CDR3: CSANDFQADTFEQFF; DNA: TGCAGTGCTAACGACTTTCAAGCGGACACCTTTGAGCAGTTCTTC
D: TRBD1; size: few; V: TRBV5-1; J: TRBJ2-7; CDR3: CASSPQGSDEQYF; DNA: TGCGCCAGCAGCCCACAGGGGTCCGACGAGCAGTACTTC
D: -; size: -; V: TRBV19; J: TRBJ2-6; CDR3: CASSIVSSGANVLTF; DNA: TGTGCCAGTAGTATCGTCTCATCTGGGGCCAACGTCCTGACTTTC
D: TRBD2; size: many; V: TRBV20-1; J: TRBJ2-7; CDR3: CSARDRLAGGSSYEQYF; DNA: TGCAGTGCTAGAGATCGACTAGCGGGGGGAAGCTCCTACGAGCAGTACTTC
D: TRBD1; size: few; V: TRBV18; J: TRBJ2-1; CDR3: CASSSRQGAEQFF; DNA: TGTGCCAGCTCATCGAGACAGGGGGCTGAGCAGTTCTTC
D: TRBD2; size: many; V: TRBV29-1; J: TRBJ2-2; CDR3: CSARGLLAGPPNTGELFF; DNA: TGCAGCGCCCGGGGCTTACTAGCGGGACCCCCGAACACCGGGGAGCTGTTTTTT
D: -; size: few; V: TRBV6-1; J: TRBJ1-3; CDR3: CAVEFGGNTIYF; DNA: TGTGCGGTGGAGTTCGGTGGAAACACCATATATTTT
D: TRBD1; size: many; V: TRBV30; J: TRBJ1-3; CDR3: CAWRGQGVPSGNTIYF; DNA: TGTGCCTGGAGGGGACAGGGGGTGCCCTCTGGAAACACCATATATTTT
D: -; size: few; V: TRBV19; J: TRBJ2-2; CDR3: CASSRQGQNTGELFF; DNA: TGTGCCAGTAGTCGTCAGGGGCAAAACACCGGGGAGCTGTTTTTT
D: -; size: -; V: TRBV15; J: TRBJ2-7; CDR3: CATTTWQYF; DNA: TGTGCCACCACGACATGGCAGTACTTC
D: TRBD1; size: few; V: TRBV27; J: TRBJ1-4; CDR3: CASSSTGGVEKLFF; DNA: TGTGCCAGCAGTTCGACAGGGGGCGTTGAAAAACTGTTTTTT
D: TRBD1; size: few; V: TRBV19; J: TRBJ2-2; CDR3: CASRPTGEIGELFF; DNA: TGTGCCAGTAGACCGACAGGGGAGATCGGGGAGCTGTTTTTT
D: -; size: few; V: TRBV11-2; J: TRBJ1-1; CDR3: CASSPRSSYNAEAFF; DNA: TGTGCCAGCAGCCCCCGTTCATCCTACAACGCTGAAGCTTTCTTT
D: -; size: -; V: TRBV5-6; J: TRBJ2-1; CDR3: CASTRGPNNEQFF; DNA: TGTGCCAGCACACGGGGACCTAACAATGAGCAGTTCTTC
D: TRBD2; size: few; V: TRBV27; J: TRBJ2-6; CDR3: CASSVGGLGSGANVLTF; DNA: TGTGCCAGCAGTGTGGGAGGGTTAGGCTCTGGGGCCAACGTCCTGACTTTC
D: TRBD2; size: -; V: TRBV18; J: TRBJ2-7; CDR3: CASSPLPGTTTYEQYF; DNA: TGTGCCAGCTCACCGTTGCCCGGGACTACCACCTACGAGCAGTACTTC
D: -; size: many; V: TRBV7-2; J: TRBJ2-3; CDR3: CASRPLDGTDTQYF; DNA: TGTGCCAGCAGACCCCTCGATGGCACAGATACGCAGTATTTT
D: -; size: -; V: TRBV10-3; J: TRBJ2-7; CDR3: CATLRTMSYEQYF; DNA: TGTGCCACTCTCCGGACAATGTCCTACGAGCAGTACTTC
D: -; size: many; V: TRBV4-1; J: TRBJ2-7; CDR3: CASSLGGGFYEQYF; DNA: TGCGCCAGCAGCCTTGGGGGGGGCTTCTACGAGCAGTACTTC
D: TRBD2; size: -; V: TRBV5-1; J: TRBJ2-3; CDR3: CASSPNTGTSDTQYF; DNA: TGCGCCAGCAGCCCTAACACCGGGACTAGCGACACGCAGTATTTT
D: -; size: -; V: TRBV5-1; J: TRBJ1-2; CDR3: CASSLLAGPNYGYTF; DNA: TGCGCCAGCAGCTTGTTGGCTGGACCTAACTATGGCTACACCTTC
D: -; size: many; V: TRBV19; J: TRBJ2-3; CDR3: CASSSGPQEYF; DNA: TGTGCCAGTTCCTCCGGGCCCCAAGAGTATTTT
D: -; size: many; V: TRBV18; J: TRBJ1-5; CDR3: CASSPIGLPSNQPQHF; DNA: TGTGCCAGCTCACCTATCGGGCTACCCTCCAATCAGCCCCAGCATTTT